This note documents a single T cell receptor beta chain sequence. As yet, its antigen is unknown. Assay: immunoSEQ multiplex PCR; the TCRdb copy retains only in-frame clones and omits some. The sample records fewer than 80,000 clones, roughly nine tenths being singletons. This specimen belongs to a study of OX40 agonist ivuxolimab in advanced cancers. Study-level results: On average, CD8+ T cells showed a greater number of expanded clones than CD4+.

CDR3 length equals 15 residues. V lost 6 bases and J lost 5; bases outside the gene matches: 8. Germline loops: CDR1 KGHSH, CDR2 LQKENI. This TCR derives from an adult with an advanced solid tumor such as melanoma, head and neck, liver or kidney cancer. The V call is TRBV18, the J call TRBJ2-1; 9 bases align to TRBD2. Material: CD4+ or CD8+ T cells sorted from blood, obtained in a trial of the OX40 agonist ivuxolimab. The CDR3 sequence: CASSLLAGPDNEQFF. CDR3 coding DNA: TGTGCCAGCTCGCTCCTAGCGGGGCCAGACAATGAGCAGTTCTTC.